This T cell receptor beta chain was observed in a study of chemoradiotherapy in HPV16-positive cancers. The CDR3 sequence is 16 residues long. From germline, CDR1 is MGHRA and CDR2 YSYEKL. The V gene end was trimmed by 2 bases and the J gene end by 1 base; junction bases not matched to a gene: 5. This clone was observed a few times. Its matching antigen is unknown. The protocol was immunoSEQ multiplex PCR, while the TCRdb copy is restricted to in-frame clones and leaves out a portion. The profile covers about 20,000 clones, with approximately 84% appearing a single time and roughly 3.7% taken by the ten largest. Whole-study results and caveats: HPV-specific T cells were functionally defined from only two HPV16-positive patients.

The clonotype comes from a human donor with HPV-associated anogenital cancer. V and J are TRBV4-1 and TRBJ1-5; 7 nucleotides line up with TRBD1. Here the sequenced sample was blood, taken from a patient who underwent chemoradiotherapy. This chain's CDR3 is CASSQFQQGSNQPQHF. CDR3 nucleotides: TGCGCCAGCAGCCAATTTCAACAGGGGAGCAATCAGCCCCAGCATTTT.